The 26 T cell receptor beta chains given below trace back to one sample, sequenced in a study of cytomegalovirus exposure and HLA in healthy donors. This PCR relied on a set of 60 Vbeta primers and 13 Jbeta primers. Generated by immunoSEQ multiplex PCR, the TCRdb table keeps only in-frame clones and is missing some. The sample carries about 86,000 clones, over 60% recorded once. Sequenced input: PBMCs. The receptors originated from a female donor in good health and CMV-seronegative.

The V call is TRBV7-2, the J call TRBJ2-7; TRBD1 matches at 7 bases. Per germline, CDR1 SGHTA and CDR2 FQGNSA. CDR3 length equals 15 residues. The trim removed 4 bases at V and 2 bases at J, leaving 8 bases unmatched. CDR3 in amino acids: CASSSSRQGPYEQYF. CDR3 sequence (DNA): TGTGCCAGCAGCTCCTCTAGACAGGGCCCCTACGAGCAGTACTTC. The full variable domain, rest sourced from reference TRBV7-2 and TRBJ2-7, is GAGVSQSPSNKVTEKGKDVELRCDPISGHTALYWYRQSLGQGLEFLIYFQGNSAPDKSGLPSDRFSAERTGGSVSTLTIQRTQQEDSAVYLCASSSSRQGPYEQYFGPGTRLTVT.

A few counts support this clone. CDR3 sequence: CASRTTVNTEAFF. The DNA of the CDR3 is TGTGCCAGTAGGACAACAGTGAACACTGAAGCTTTCTTT. This rearrangement joins TRBV19 to TRBJ1-1; D remains unclear. The CDR3 has 13 residues. Germline CDR1 is LNHDA and CDR2 is SQIVND (reference sequence). V lost 6 bases, J lost 0 bases, and 8 bases lay in between.

This clone was found a few times. The chain has TRBV7-9 and TRBJ2-3; TRBD1 agrees at 9 bases. The CDR3 runs 16 residues. Per germline, CDR1 SEHNR and CDR2 FQNEAQ (reference sequence). V was pared by 7 bases and J by 4 bases, with 12 bases of the junction left unmatched. In DNA, the CDR3 is TGTGCCAGCAAAGGGGGGTACAGGGGGCGGTCAGATACGCAGTATTTT. Translating gives CASKGGYRGRSDTQYF.

The V call is TRBV7-2, the J call TRBJ2-7; 7 bases match TRBD2. The CDR3 loop spans 15 amino acids. The trim removed 3 bases at V and 5 bases at J, leaving 10 bases unmatched. CDR1 is SGHTA, CDR2 FQGNSA, per germline. CDR3: CASSFRYGRIDEQYF. The CDR3 DNA follows: TGTGCCAGCAGCTTCCGGTACGGGAGGATCGACGAGCAGTACTTC.

The chain has TRBV28 and TRBJ2-1; 7 bases are shared with TRBD2. The CDR3 sequence is 14 residues long. Germline CDR1 and CDR2: MDHEN and SYDVKM. Trimming took 2 bases from V and 4 from J; bases not matched to a gene: 2. CDR3 DNA: TGTGCCAGCAGTTTACGACTAGCTTACAATGAGCAGTTCTTC. The encoded protein is CASSLRLAYNEQFF.

Concerning this clone itself: Other DNA sequences of this sample code for an identical CDR3. The rearrangement uses TRBV5-6 and TRBJ2-7; a possible D gene is TRBD1 (8 bases). CDR1 and CDR2 (germline): SGHDT, YYEEEE. The CDR3 has 14 amino acids. V was clipped by 0 bases and J by 4 bases, with 11 bases between them. CDR3 loop: CASSLDRGGYEQYF. The CDR3 DNA reads as TGTGCCAGCAGCTTGGACAGGGGGGGATACGAGCAGTACTTC.

This sequence joins TRBV9 and TRBJ2-7; no reliable D call. Germline CDR1 is SGDLS and CDR2 is YYNGEE. Trimming removed 0 bases at V and 1 base at J, with 11 bases between. The CDR3 runs 15 residues. CDR3 nucleotides: TGTGCCAGCAGCGTAGGTTCAGGCAGATCCTACGAGCAGTACTTC. This encodes CASSVGSGRSYEQYF.

The chain uses TRBV6-5 and TRBJ1-2; 12 bases match TRBD1. This CDR3 has 16 residues. In germline, CDR1 is MNHEY, CDR2 SVGAGI. The V and J ends lost 4 bases and 7 bases, in that order; junction bases with no gene match: 10. CDR3 protein: CASSFGLGQGALGYTF. Written as DNA, the CDR3 is TGTGCCAGCAGTTTCGGCCTGGGACAGGGGGCGCTTGGCTACACCTTC.

The gene calls are TRBV29-1 and TRBJ2-2, with 9 bases matching TRBD2. The CDR3 spans 15 residues. Germline CDR1 and CDR2: SQVTM and ANQGSEA. CDR3 sequence reads: CSAASLAGGPGELFF. CDR3 DNA sequence: TGCAGTGCCGCGTCCCTGGCGGGAGGGCCCGGGGAGCTGTTTTTT.

The rearrangement joins TRBV5-6 to TRBJ2-5; 10 bases line up with TRBD2. The CDR3 totals 18 residues. CDR1 is SGHDT and CDR2 is YYEEEE in the germline V gene. J lost 5 bases, V lost 9 bases, and 22 bases had no gene match. CDR3 in DNA: TGTGCCACGGAAGGGGGGAGAAGCGGGAGGGCCAGGGGCGAGACCCAGTACTTC. Residues: CATEGGRSGRARGETQYF.

The chain has TRBV14 and TRBJ2-7; 13 bases are shared with TRBD2. The CDR3 is 16 residues long. The J segment lost 6 bases and the V segment lost 5 bases, leaving 10 bases of the junction unmatched. The germline CDR1 and CDR2 sequences are SGHDN and FVKESK. This CDR3 is CASSSRLAGGWGEQYF. The CDR3, as DNA: TGTGCCAGCAGCTCCAGACTAGCGGGAGGCTGGGGCGAGCAGTACTTC.

This chain connects TRBV12-5 to TRBJ2-3; 14 nucleotides line up with TRBD2. Losses at the gene ends were 6 bases for V and 1 base for J; bases not matched to a gene: 3. This CDR3 has 16 amino acids. The germline V gene encodes CDR1 LGHNT and CDR2 FRNRAP. Here the CDR3 reads CASGKTSGGGTDTQYF. The CDR3 DNA reads as TGTGCTAGTGGCAAGACTAGCGGGGGGGGCACAGATACGCAGTATTTT. The full variable domain, its missing parts supplied by reference TRBV12-5 and TRBJ2-3, is DARVTQTPRHKVTEMGQEVTMRCQPILGHNTVFWYRQTMMQGLELLAYFRNRAPLDDSGMPKDRFSAEMPDATLATLKIQPSEPRDSAVYFCASGKTSGGGTDTQYFGPGTRLTVL.

This chain links TRBV5-1 with TRBJ2-1; 7 positions agree with TRBD2. The germline CDR1 and CDR2 sequences are SGHRS and YFSETQ. The CDR3 is 15 residues long. Trimming took 0 bases from V and 9 from J; bases not matched to a gene: 9. The CDR3 DNA reads as TGCGCCAGCAGCTTGGGTGGGTCTACGGGGGGTGAGCAGTTCTTC. Residues: CASSLGGSTGGEQFF.

The chain joins TRBV30 to TRBJ2-5; possible D gene TRBD2, 5 bases. Per the germline V gene, CDR1 is GTSNPN and CDR2 is SVGIG (reference sequence). Trimming removed 4 bases at V and 1 base at J, with 16 bases between. CDR3 length equals 15 residues. In nucleotides, the CDR3 is TGTGCCTGGAACTCCCTCGGACGGGGCCAAGAGACCCAGTACTTC. Its translation is CAWNSLGRGQETQYF.

The chain couples TRBV19 to TRBJ1-5; no reliable D call. Trimming took off 6 bases at V and 0 bases at J, with 9 bases between the two ends. The CDR3 consists of 14 residues. Germline values: CDR1 LNHDA, CDR2 SQIVND (reference sequence). CDR3 sequence reads: CASRGAYSNQPQHF. DNA of the CDR3: TGTGCCAGTAGGGGAGCATATAGCAATCAGCCCCAGCATTTT.

The chain carries TRBV30 and TRBJ2-2; D gene unclear. Trimming pared 2 bases from V and 4 bases from J, leaving 5 bases between. The CDR3 totals 12 residues. Germline CDR1 and CDR2: GTSNPN and SVGIG (reference sequence). The CDR3 DNA follows: TGTGCCTGGAGTATAATCACCGGGGAGCTGTTTTTT. This translates into CAWSIITGELFF.

This rearrangement joins TRBV6-5 to TRBJ1-1, with 9 bases fitting TRBD1. The V segment lost 4 bases and the J segment 1 base; nucleotides outside the gene matches: 7. The CDR3 totals 16 residues. The germline gives CDR1 MNHEY, CDR2 SVGAGI. Written as DNA, the CDR3 is TGTGCCAGCAGTTTACGATGGACAGGGGAGAACACTGAAGCTTTCTTT. Translating it yields CASSLRWTGENTEAFF.

The chain joins TRBV6-1 to TRBJ2-1, with a tentative D call TRBD1 (5 bases). V lost 1 base and J lost 6, with 10 bases in between. Per germline, CDR1 MNHNS and CDR2 SASEGT. This CDR3 comprises 14 residues. The CDR3: CASSEGLRGNEQFF. CDR3 nucleotides: TGTGCCAGCAGTGAAGGGTTAAGGGGCAATGAGCAGTTCTTC.

CDR3 in DNA: TGCGCCAGCAGCTTCAGCGGGCGTGCCGCGAACACCGGGGAGCTGTTTTTT. It codes for CASSFSGRAANTGELFF. The rearrangement uses TRBV5-1 and TRBJ2-2, with a tentative D call TRBD2 (6 bases). This CDR3 has 17 amino acids. Germline loops: CDR1 SGHRS, CDR2 YFSETQ. Trimming stripped 2 bases from V and 0 bases from J, with 14 bases between.

The J gene is TRBJ2-7, the V gene TRBV7-9; tentative D call: TRBD1 (5 bases). The CDR3 is 13 amino acids. Germline lookup yields CDR1 SEHNR and CDR2 FQNEAQ (reference sequence). V was clipped by 6 bases and J by 2 bases, with 11 bases between them. In DNA, the CDR3 is TGTGCCAGCAGACAGAAGACAGCCTACGAGCAGTACTTC. Translating it yields CASRQKTAYEQYF.

The chain links TRBV9 to TRBJ2-5; TRBD2 agrees at 12 bases. Unmatched junction bases numbered 10, after V lost 0 bases and J lost 7 bases. The CDR3 length is 17 residues. Germline CDR1 is SGDLS and CDR2 is YYNGEE. CDR3 in amino acids: CASSVGASGRAEVTQYF. DNA for the CDR3: TGTGCCAGCAGCGTAGGGGCTAGCGGGAGGGCCGAAGTGACCCAGTACTTC.

The chain links TRBV6-5 to TRBJ1-4; 9 nucleotides agree with TRBD1. The length of the CDR3 is 15 residues. The J segment lost 5 bases and the V segment lost 6 bases, leaving 7 bases of the junction unmatched. CDR1 MNHEY and CDR2 SVGAGI come from the germline V gene. Here the CDR3 reads CASSHQGTGNEKLFF. CDR3 DNA sequence: TGTGCCAGCAGCCATCAGGGGACAGGGAATGAAAAACTGTTTTTT.

V usage is TRBV2 and J usage is TRBJ1-1, with D perhaps matching TRBD1 (5 bases). CDR3 length equals 13 residues. Germline lookup yields CDR1 SNHLY and CDR2 FYNNEI. Trimming took off 7 bases at V and 1 base at J, with 10 bases between the two ends. The CDR3 DNA sequence: TGTGCCAGCAAGGCGGGACCGAACACTGAAGCTTTCTTT. Its protein product is CASKAGPNTEAFF.

The chain couples TRBV5-1 to TRBJ2-3; D possibly corresponds to TRBD1 (8 bases). The V end was cut by 0 bases, the J end by 5 bases, with 13 bases between. This CDR3 is built from 15 residues. Germline assignment: CDR1 SGHRS and CDR2 YFSETQ. CDR3 amino acids: CASSLGQGREDTQYF. CDR3 coding DNA: TGCGCCAGCAGCTTGGGACAGGGGAGGGAAGATACGCAGTATTTT. The full variable domain, completed using reference TRBV5-1 and TRBJ2-3, is KAGVTQTPRYLIKTRGQQVTLSCSPISGHRSVSWYQQTPGQGLQFLFEYFSETQRNKGNFPGRFSGRQFSNSRSEMNVSTLELGDSALYLCASSLGQGREDTQYFGPGTRLTVL.

In its sample, this clone was seen once. This rearrangement joins TRBV19 to TRBJ1-5; perhaps TRBD1 as D (5 bases). The CDR3 consists of 13 residues. V lost 3 bases and J lost 7, with 10 bases in between. Germline CDR1 LNHDA, CDR2 SQIVND (reference sequence). The CDR3 loop is CASSMGGEQPQHF. DNA of the CDR3: TGTGCCAGTAGTATGGGGGGGGAACAGCCCCAGCATTTT. Filled out from reference TRBV19 and TRBJ1-5, the complete variable domain reads DGGITQSPKYLFRKEGQNVTLSCEQNLNHDAMYWYRQDPGQGLRLIYYSQIVNDFQKGDIAEGYSVSREKKESFPLTVTSAQKNPTAFYLCASSMGGEQPQHFGDGTRLSIL.

V gene TRBV6-5 combines with J gene TRBJ1-2; 10 nucleotides align to TRBD1. The junction had 5 bases not matched to a gene; V was cut back by 6 bases and J by 4 bases. The length of the CDR3 is 14 residues. Germline lookup yields CDR1 MNHEY and CDR2 SVGAGI. The CDR3 sequence is CASRATGGAYGYTF. The DNA for the CDR3 is TGTGCCAGCAGGGCGACAGGGGGCGCCTATGGCTACACCTTC.